The following is a T cell receptor (beta chain) sequence with its context. The germline CDR1 and CDR2 sequences are MNHEY and SVGAGI. Trimming took off 6 bases at V and 3 bases at J, with 15 bases between the two ends. CDR3 length equals 14 residues. This sample is drawn from a study of control samples from healthy donors and cancer patients. TCRdb's table, derived via immunoSEQ multiplex PCR, lists solely in-frame clones and lacks some. The sample records roughly 100,000 clones, roughly 86% being singletons. The chain employs TRBV6-5 and TRBJ2-7, with D perhaps TRBD1 or TRBD2 (5 bases each). This TCR derives from a woman aged 50 to 60 in good health. Sequenced sample: blood. CDR3 sequence reads: CASRPRGAFYEQYF. The DNA of the CDR3 is TGTGCCAGCAGACCGAGAGGGGCTTTCTACGAGCAGTACTTC.